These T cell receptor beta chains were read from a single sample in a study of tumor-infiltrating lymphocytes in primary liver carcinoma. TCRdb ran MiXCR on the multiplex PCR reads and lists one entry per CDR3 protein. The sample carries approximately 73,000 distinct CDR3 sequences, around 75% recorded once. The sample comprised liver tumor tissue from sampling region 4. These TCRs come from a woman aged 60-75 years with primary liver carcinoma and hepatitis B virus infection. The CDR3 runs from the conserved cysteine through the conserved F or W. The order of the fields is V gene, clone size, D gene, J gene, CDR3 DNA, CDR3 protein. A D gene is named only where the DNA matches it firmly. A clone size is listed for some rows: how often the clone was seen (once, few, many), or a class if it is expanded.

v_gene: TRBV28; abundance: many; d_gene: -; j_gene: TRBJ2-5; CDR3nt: TGTGCCAGCAGTACCGGACTGGGTGAGACCCAGTACTTC; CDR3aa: CASSTGLGETQYF
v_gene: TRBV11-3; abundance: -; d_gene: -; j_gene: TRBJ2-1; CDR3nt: TGCGCCAGCACTGCCGGGGGCTACAGTGAGCAGTTCTTC; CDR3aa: CASTAGGYSEQFF
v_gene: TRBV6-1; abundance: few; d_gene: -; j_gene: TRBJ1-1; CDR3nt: TGTGCCAGCAGTCTTCAGGGGCGCCTCGAAGCTCTCTTT; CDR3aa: CASSLQGRLEALF
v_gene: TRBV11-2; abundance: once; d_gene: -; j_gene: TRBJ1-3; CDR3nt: TGTGCCGACAGCTTAGGTAGAAACACCTTATATTTT; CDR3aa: CADSLGRNTLYF
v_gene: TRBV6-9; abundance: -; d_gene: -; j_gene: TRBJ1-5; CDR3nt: TGTGCCGGCGGTAAGGGGAGGGCAGCCGTTAAGGTTCGGCCCAAGCATTTT; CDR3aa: CAGGKGRAAVKVRPKHF
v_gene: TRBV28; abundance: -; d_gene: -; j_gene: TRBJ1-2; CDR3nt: TGTGCCGGCAGTTTAACAAAAGGCGCATTCTATGGCTACACCTTC; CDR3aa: CAGSLTKGAFYGYTF
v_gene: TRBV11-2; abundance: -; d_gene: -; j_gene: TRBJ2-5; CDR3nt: TGTGCTAGCAGCTTAAAATCCAAGGGGACCGAGTACTTC; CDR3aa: CASSLKSKGTEYF
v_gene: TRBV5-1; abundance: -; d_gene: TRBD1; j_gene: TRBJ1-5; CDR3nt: TGCGCCAACAGCCCCGGGACAGGGGGCCAGAATCAGCCTCAGCATTTT; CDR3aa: CANSPGTGGQNQPQHF
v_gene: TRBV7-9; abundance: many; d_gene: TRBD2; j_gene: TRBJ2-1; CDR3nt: TGTGCCAGCAGCGCGGGACTAGCGGTATACAATGAGCAGTTCTTC; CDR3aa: CASSAGLAVYNEQFF
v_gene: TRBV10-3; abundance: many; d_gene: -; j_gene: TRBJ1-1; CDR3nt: TGTGCCATCAGTGAGTCGGTGAGGAACACTGAAGCTTTCTTT; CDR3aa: CAISESVRNTEAFF
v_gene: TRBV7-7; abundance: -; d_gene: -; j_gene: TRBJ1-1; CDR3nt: TGTGCTAGCAGCTTTGCCGGACAGCCGAACACTGAAGCTTTCTTT; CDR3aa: CASSFAGQPNTEAFF
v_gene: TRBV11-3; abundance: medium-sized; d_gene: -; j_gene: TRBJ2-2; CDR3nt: TGTGCCAGCAGCCCCCACACAGGCCTAACCGGGGAGCTGTTTTTT; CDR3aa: CASSPHTGLTGELFF
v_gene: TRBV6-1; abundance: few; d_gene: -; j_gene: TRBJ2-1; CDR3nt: TGTGCCAGCCTGTTCGGGTCGGGCGGGCAGTTCTTC; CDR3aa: CASLFGSGGQFF
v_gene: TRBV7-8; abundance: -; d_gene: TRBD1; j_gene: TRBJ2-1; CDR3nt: TGTGCCAGGAGCATAGTGGTTGGACAGGGGGGTGAGCAGTTCTTC; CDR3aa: CARSIVVGQGGEQFF
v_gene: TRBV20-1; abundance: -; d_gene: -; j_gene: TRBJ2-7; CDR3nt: TGCAGTACTAGCCCTACAGGGGGAGGGTACGAGCAGTACTTC; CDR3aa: CSTSPTGGGYEQYF
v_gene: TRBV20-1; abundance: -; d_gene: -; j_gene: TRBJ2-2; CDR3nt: TGCAGTGCTACCACCCGGGGCCAAACCGGGGAGCTGTTTTTT; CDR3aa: CSATTRGQTGELFF
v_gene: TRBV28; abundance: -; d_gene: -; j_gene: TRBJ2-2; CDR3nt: -; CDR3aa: CASSFGTGSNTGELLF
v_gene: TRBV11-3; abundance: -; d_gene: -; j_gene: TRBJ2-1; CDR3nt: TGTGCCTGCAGCTTAGTAGGCGGGATGGCGGGTGAACAGTTCTTC; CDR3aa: CACSLVGGMAGEQFF
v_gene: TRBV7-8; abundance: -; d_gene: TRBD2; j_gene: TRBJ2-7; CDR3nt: TGTGCCAGCAGCTTGAGAGGACTCAGCGGGGAAAACACCTACGAGCAGTACTTC; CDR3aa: CASSLRGLSGENTYEQYF
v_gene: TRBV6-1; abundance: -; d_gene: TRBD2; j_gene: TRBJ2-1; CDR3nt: TGTGCTACCAGAGCGGGGGACCCCTACAATGAGCAGCTCTTC; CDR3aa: CATRAGDPYNEQLF
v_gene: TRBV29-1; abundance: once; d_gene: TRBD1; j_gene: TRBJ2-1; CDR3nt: TGCAGTGTTGAAGATTCGGACGGGACAGGGGTGTACAATGAGCAGTTCTTC; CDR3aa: CSVEDSDGTGVYNEQFF
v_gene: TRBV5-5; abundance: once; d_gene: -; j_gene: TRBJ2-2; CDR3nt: TGTGCCAGTAGCTTGTTTGAGCAGGGTATCGGGGAGCTGTTTTTT; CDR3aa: CASSLFEQGIGELFF
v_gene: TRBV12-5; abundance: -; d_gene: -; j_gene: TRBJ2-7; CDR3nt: TGTGCTAGTACCATGACAGGGAGGAGATCCTATGAGCAGTACTTC; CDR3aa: CASTMTGRRSYEQYF
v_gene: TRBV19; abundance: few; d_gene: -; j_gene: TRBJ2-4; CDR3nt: TGTGCCAGTAGTATAGATCGGGTAGGGCGTATGAAAAACATTCAGTACTTC; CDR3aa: CASSIDRVGRMKNIQYF
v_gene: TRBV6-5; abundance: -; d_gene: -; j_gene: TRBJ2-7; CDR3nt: TGTGCCAACAGCTATTCCGGTTGGCAGGGGACCTATGAGCAGTACTTC; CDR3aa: CANSYSGWQGTYEQYF
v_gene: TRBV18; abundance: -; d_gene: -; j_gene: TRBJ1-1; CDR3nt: TGTGCCAGCTCACCTACATTTTTCACTGAAGCTTTCTTT; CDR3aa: CASSPTFFTEAFF
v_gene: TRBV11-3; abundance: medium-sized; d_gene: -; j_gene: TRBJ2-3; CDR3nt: TGTGCCAGCAGCTTAGGCCCCACAGATACGCAGTATTTT; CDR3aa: CASSLGPTDTQYF
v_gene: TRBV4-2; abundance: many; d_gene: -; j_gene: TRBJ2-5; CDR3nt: TGTGCCAGCAGCCAAGGAGCGATCCAAGAGACCCAGTACTTC; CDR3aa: CASSQGAIQETQYF
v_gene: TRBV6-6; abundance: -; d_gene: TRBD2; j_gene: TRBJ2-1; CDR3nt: TGTGCCAGCAGGGGACTAGCGGGATGGGCAAGGGGCAATGAGCAGTTCTTC; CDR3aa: CASRGLAGWARGNEQFF
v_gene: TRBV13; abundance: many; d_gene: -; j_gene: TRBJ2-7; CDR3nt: TGTGCCAGCAGCTTAGTAGACAGAGACGAGCAGTACTTC; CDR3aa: CASSLVDRDEQYF
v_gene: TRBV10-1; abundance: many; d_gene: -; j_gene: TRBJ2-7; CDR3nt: TGCGCCAGCCAGGAGGCTAGCGCAGCCTACGAGCAGTACTTC; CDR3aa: CASQEASAAYEQYF
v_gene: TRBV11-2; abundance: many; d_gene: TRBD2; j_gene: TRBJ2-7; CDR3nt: TGTGCCAGCAGCCTAACACTAGCGGGGGCTAGCGAGCAGTACTTC; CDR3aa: CASSLTLAGASEQYF
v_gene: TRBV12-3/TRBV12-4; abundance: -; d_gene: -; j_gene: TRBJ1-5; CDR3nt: TGTGCCTGCAGTGGGGCAGGGAATCAGCCCCAGCATTTT; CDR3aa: CACSGAGNQPQHF
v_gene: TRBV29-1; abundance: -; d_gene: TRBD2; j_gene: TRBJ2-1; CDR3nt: TGCAGCACCCAAAACACCGGGACTAGCAGCTACAATGAGCAGTTCTTC; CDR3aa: CSTQNTGTSSYNEQFF
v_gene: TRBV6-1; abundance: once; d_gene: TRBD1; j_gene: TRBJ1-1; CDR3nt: TGTGCCAGCAGTTACAGGGGGGACACTGAAGTTTTCTTT; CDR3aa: CASSYRGDTEVFF
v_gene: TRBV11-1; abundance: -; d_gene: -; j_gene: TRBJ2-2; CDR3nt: TGTGCCAGCAGTTCCCGACAAGGACCCGGGGAGCTATTTTTT; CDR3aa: CASSSRQGPGELFF
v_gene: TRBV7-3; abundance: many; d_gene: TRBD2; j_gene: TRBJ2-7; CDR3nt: TGTGCCAGCAGCTCGAACCGGGACTATTCCGAGCAGTACTTC; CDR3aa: CASSSNRDYSEQYF
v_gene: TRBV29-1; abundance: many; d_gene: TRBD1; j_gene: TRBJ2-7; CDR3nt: TGCAGCGTTGGAGGACAGGGGAAGTGGTCCTCCTACGAGCAGTACTTC; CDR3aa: CSVGGQGKWSSYEQYF
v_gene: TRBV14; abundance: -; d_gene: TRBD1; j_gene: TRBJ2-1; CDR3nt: TGTGCCAGCAGCCTTCTCAGGGGGTTAACTGGCAGTGAACGGTTCTTC; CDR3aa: CASSLLRGLTGSERFF
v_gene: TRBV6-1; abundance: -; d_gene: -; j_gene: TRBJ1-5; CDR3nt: TGTGCCAGCATGGAACTGGGGAGTCGATATGGTTATAGCAATCAGTCCCAGCATTTT; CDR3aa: CASMELGSRYGYSNQSQHF
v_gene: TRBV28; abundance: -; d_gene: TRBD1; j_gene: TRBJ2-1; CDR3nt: TGTGCCAGCAGTCCCGCCGGGACAGCCGACCACAATGAGCAGTTCTTC; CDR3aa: CASSPAGTADHNEQFF
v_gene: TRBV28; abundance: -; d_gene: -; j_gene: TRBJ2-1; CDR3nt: TGTGCCAGCACCGTAGGGATTGACCTCTACAATGAGCAGTTCTTC; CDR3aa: CASTVGIDLYNEQFF
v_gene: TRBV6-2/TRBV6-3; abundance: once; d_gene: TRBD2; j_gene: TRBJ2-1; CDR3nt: TGTACCAGCAGCAGAATGGGTAGCGGGATCAATGTGCAGTTCTTC; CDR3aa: CTSSRMGSGINVQFF
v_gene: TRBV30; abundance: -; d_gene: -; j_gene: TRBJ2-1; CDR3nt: TGTGCCCGGAGGAGGCCGGGATCCCCCACCAATGAGCAGTTCTTC; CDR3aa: CARRRPGSPTNEQFF
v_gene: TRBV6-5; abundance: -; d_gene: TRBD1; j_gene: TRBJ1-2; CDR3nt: TGTGCCAGCAGCCTGGACAGGATGCAGTCTGGCTACATCTTC; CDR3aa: CASSLDRMQSGYIF
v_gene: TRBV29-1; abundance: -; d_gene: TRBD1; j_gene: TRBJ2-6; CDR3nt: TGTAACGTCCGGGGACAGGGGAGCTCTGGGGCCAACGTCCTGACTTTC; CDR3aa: CNVRGQGSSGANVLTF
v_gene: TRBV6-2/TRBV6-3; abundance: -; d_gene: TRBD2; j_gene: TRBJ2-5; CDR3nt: TGTGCCAGCGGTCCCTGGACTAGCGGGTTAGAGACCCAGCACTTC; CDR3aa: CASGPWTSGLETQHF
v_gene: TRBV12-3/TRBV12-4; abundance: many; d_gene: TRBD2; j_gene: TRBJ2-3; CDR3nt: TGTGCCAGCCTCTGGCGGGAGAAAAGCACAGATACGCAGTATTTT; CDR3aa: CASLWREKSTDTQYF
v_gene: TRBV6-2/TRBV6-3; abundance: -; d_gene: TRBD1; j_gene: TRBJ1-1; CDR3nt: TGTGCCAGCAGTACTACGACAGGGTCTTTGGGCACTGAAGCTTTCTTT; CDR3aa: CASSTTTGSLGTEAFF
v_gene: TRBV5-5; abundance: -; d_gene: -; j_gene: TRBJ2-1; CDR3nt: TGTGCCAGCAGCTCCCTACTACGATCGGGTTTTATGAATGAGCAGTTCTTC; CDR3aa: CASSSLLRSGFMNEQFF